The sequence of this T cell receptor beta chain was determined in a study of monozygotic twins with inflammatory bowel disease. This CDR3 is 13 amino acids long. As for this clonotype: What it binds is not known.

TCRdb reprocessed the 5' RACE reads and stores each CDR3 protein as one record, lacking DNA. Its listing shows just over 300,000 distinct CDR3 sequences. The study, taken as a whole, reports: IBD patients had lower TCRbeta diversity (inverse Simpson) than healthy co-twins.

The gene calls are TRBV12-3 or TRBV12-4 and TRBJ1-5; TCRdb proposes TRBD1, but this gene call is untestable without DNA. Sequenced material: blood. This TCR came from a human donor with ulcerative colitis or Crohn's disease, or a healthy co-twin of an affected twin (not recorded which). CDR3 amino acids: CASSLRASPPVHF.